A selection of T cell receptor beta chains follows, all from one sample in a study of blood T cell repertoires in COVID-19. TCRdb's table, derived via immunoSEQ multiplex PCR, lists solely in-frame clones and lacks some. Here the sample spans 55,000 to 75,000 clones, roughly 80% being singletons. The sample taken for sequencing was peripheral blood. The origin of the receptors is a man of 80 years or more with active COVID-19. Each CDR3 is given with its conserved first and last residue. A D gene is named only where the DNA matches it firmly. Where a row states a size, it is once, few, many or the class of an expanded clone; other rows omit it.

j_call | d_call | clone_size | v_call | cdr3_aa | cdr3_nt
TRBJ2-3 | TRBD2 | - | TRBV7-9 | CASSPGTSGRDTQYF | TGTGCCAGCAGCCCCGGGACTAGCGGGCGAGATACGCAGTATTTT
TRBJ2-5 | TRBD1 | - | TRBV9 | CASTMTGGFQETQYF | TGTGCCAGCACCATGACAGGGGGCTTCCAAGAGACCCAGTACTTC
TRBJ1-1 | TRBD1 | - | TRBV6-5 | CASSYGTGGMNTEAFF | TGTGCCAGCAGTTACGGGACAGGGGGGATGAACACTGAAGCTTTCTTT
TRBJ1-2 | - | - | TRBV2 | CASSAEGGNYGYTF | TGTGCCAGCAGTGCCGAGGGCGGAAACTATGGCTACACCTTC
TRBJ2-7 | TRBD1 | - | TRBV28 | CASSSPGQGNSYEQYF | TGTGCCAGCAGTTCACCGGGACAGGGGAATTCATACGAGCAGTACTTC
TRBJ1-5 | - | few | TRBV6-5 | CASSYRGGQPQHF | TGTGCCAGCAGTTACAGGGGTGGTCAGCCCCAGCATTTT
TRBJ1-6 | TRBD1 | few | TRBV30 | CAWSVGTANSPLHF | TGTGCCTGGAGTGTAGGGACAGCCAATTCACCCCTCCACTTT
TRBJ1-5 | - | few | TRBV4-3 | CASSQSFGYQPQHF | TGCGCCAGCAGCCAGAGTTTCGGTTATCAGCCCCAGCATTTT
TRBJ2-5 | TRBD2 | - | TRBV11-1 | CASRATSGRFETQYF | TGTGCCAGCAGGGCCACTAGCGGGAGGTTTGAGACCCAGTACTTC
TRBJ1-5 | - | large | TRBV28 | CASSLSGYNQPQHF | TGTGCCAGCAGTTTATCAGGGTATAATCAGCCCCAGCATTTT
TRBJ2-7 | TRBD1 | - | TRBV5-1 | CASSLASPGGEQYF | TGCGCCAGCAGCTTGGCCAGCCCAGGGGGCGAGCAGTACTTC
TRBJ2-1 | TRBD2 | - | TRBV19 | CASKQRGGDSNEQFF | TGTGCCAGTAAACAGCGGGGGGGCGATTCAAATGAGCAGTTCTTC
TRBJ1-5 | TRBD1 | - | TRBV2 | CASSAQGAPQPQHF | TGTGCCAGCAGTGCACAGGGGGCCCCTCAGCCCCAGCATTTT
TRBJ1-5 | - | - | TRBV5-1 | CASSYGDNQPQHF | TGCGCCAGCAGCTACGGGGACAATCAGCCCCAGCATTTT
TRBJ2-5 | TRBD1 | - | TRBV25-1 | CASSKGAETQYF | TGTGCCAGCAGCAAGGGGGCAGAGACCCAGTACTTC
TRBJ2-7 | - | once | TRBV5-1 | CASSLWTAGLSPFF | TGCGCCAGCAGCTTATGGACAGCGGGACTATCCCCCTTCTTC
TRBJ1-3 | - | - | TRBV5-1 | CASSQAGTTGNTIYF | TGCGCCAGCAGCCAGGCCGGGACAACCGGAAACACCATATATTTT
TRBJ2-5 | TRBD1 | - | TRBV7-9 | CASSAQGSGAQYF | TGTGCCAGCAGCGCACAGGGGTCCGGGGCCCAGTACTTC
TRBJ2-3 | TRBD2 | - | TRBV3-1/TRBV3-2 | CASSPSGTSKDTQYF | TGTGCCAGCAGCCCCAGCGGGACTAGTAAAGATACGCAGTATTTT
TRBJ2-1 | - | - | TRBV3-1/TRBV3-2 | CASSQEPLDEQFF | TGTGCCAGCAGCCAAGAGCCACTCGATGAGCAGTTCTTC